Each of the 28 T cell receptor beta chains below was sequenced from the same sample in a study of shared clonotypes between healthy human individuals. This table comes from immunoSEQ multiplex PCR, and its TCRdb copy is limited to in-frame clones, with some not included. The sample holds about 99,000 clones, less than 60% seen once. The sequenced sample consisted of PBMCs. Source of these receptors: a woman aged 40 to 49 in good health. Some clones in this sample may be carry-over from other donors' samples.

This clone was recorded many times. V is TRBV9 and J is TRBJ2-1, with D possibly TRBD2 on 5 matching bases. The V gene lost 4 bases and the J gene lost 8 bases, with 19 bases spanning the gap. The CDR3 spans 15 residues. Germline assignment: CDR1 SGDLS and CDR2 YYNGEE. The CDR3 loop is CASSFRARTFDEQFF. CDR3 coding DNA: TGTGCCAGCAGCTTTCGGGCTAGGACTTTCGATGAGCAGTTCTTC.

This clone was seen many times. The junction departs from germline at one end; a sequencing error may be responsible. The V and J genes are TRBV10-2 and TRBJ1-5; D is uncertain. CDR3 size: 13 residues. The germline V gene has CDR1 WSHSY and CDR2 SAAADI. CDR3 coding DNA: TGCGCCAGCAGTAAGTCCGTGGGTGGGCCCCAGCATTTT. This sequence encodes CASSKSVGGPQHF.

Comment on this clone: One end of the junction fails to match germline, which may point to a read error. The V gene is TRBV7-9, the J gene TRBJ2-5; 13 bases map to TRBD2. The germline V gene encodes CDR1 SEHNR and CDR2 FQNEAQ (reference sequence). The CDR3 runs 13 residues. The CDR3: CASSGLAGEAQYF. CDR3 coding DNA: TGTGCCAGCAGCGGACTAGCGGGAGAGGCCCAGTACTTC.

The V gene is TRBV5-1, the J gene TRBJ2-1, with TRBD2 matching over 10 bases. The trim removed 0 bases at V and 7 bases at J, leaving 7 bases unmatched. Germline V gene lookup returns CDR1 SGHRS and CDR2 YFSETQ. This CDR3 has 16 residues. The CDR3 nucleotides are TGCGCCAGCAGCTTGGCCTCTAGCGGGAGTTTAAATGAGCAGTTCTTC. Its protein is CASSLASSGSLNEQFF.

The CDR3 DNA is TGTGCCAGCAGTTACGGATTAGGAGCGGGAGCCTACAATGAGCAGTTCTTC. Amino acids: CASSYGLGAGAYNEQFF. V usage is TRBV28 and J usage is TRBJ2-1; 8 nucleotides match TRBD2. Germline CDR1 and CDR2: MDHEN and SYDVKM. The CDR3 consists of 17 residues. Trimming took 4 bases from V and 2 from J; bases not matched to a gene: 10.

Regarding this clone: This is likely an artifact of a read error, given a far larger clone one base away. Other DNA sequences in the same sample also yield this CDR3. The rearrangement joins TRBV6-4 to TRBJ2-3; 7 bases match TRBD1. CDR3 length equals 13 residues. The germline CDR1 and CDR2 sequences are MRHNA and SNTAGT. Losses at the gene ends were 6 bases for V and 5 bases for J; bases not matched to a gene: 5. The CDR3 DNA reads as TGTGCCAGCAGCGAGGGGGCCGAAGATACGCAGTATTTT. Amino acid sequence: CASSEGAEDTQYF.

In its sample, this clone was seen a few times. V gene TRBV29-1 combines with J gene TRBJ2-1; 8 bases match TRBD2. The germline V gene has CDR1 SQVTM and CDR2 ANQGSEA. Trimming removed 1 base from V and 1 base from J; junction bases left unmatched: 0. The CDR3 loop spans 14 amino acids. CDR3 coding DNA: TGCAGCGTTGAAGGCGGGAGGTCCTACAATGAGCAGTTCTTC. This translates into CSVEGGRSYNEQFF.

V and J are TRBV29-1 and TRBJ1-1, with 7 positions matching TRBD1. The CDR3 spans 14 residues. V was clipped by 1 base and J by 5 bases; unmatched bases: 7. Germline lookup yields CDR1 SQVTM and CDR2 ANQGSEA. DNA for the CDR3: TGCAGCGTTGAAGTGGGGTCGACAGGGACTGAAGCTTTCTTT. The encoded protein is CSVEVGSTGTEAFF.

V is TRBV7-8 and J is TRBJ2-5; D is uncertain. The J call is in doubt because the DNA end fits TRBJ2-7 better. The V gene's germline CDR1 is SGHVS and CDR2 FQNEAQ. The CDR3 sequence is 14 residues long. The CDR3 region has the DNA TGTGCCAGCAGCTTTTCGGGCCTAAGCTACGAGCAGTACTTC. Protein: CASSFSGLSYEQYF.

Remarks on this clone: Other DNA sequences in the sample encode the same CDR3. The rearrangement links TRBV10-3 to TRBJ2-2; D possibly uses TRBD1 or TRBD2 (5 bases each). V was pared by 10 bases and J by 4 bases, with 19 bases between. Germline V gene sequence: CDR1 ENHRY, CDR2 SYGVKD. The CDR3 loop spans 15 amino acids. CDR3 loop: CATARTGTLTGELFF. In DNA, the CDR3 is TGTGCCACAGCCCGAACCGGGACGCTCACCGGGGAGCTGTTTTTT.

The V gene is TRBV30, the J gene TRBJ1-3; D remains unclear. The length of the CDR3 is 12 residues. Germline CDR1 reads GTSNPN; CDR2 reads SVGIG (reference sequence). V was pared by 4 bases and J by 2 bases, with 6 bases between. This CDR3 is CAWTGPGNTIYF. Here the CDR3 DNA reads TGTGCCTGGACCGGACCTGGAAACACCATATATTTT.

The chain uses TRBV13 and TRBJ2-1, with 8 bases aligning to TRBD2. V was clipped by 1 base and J by 8 bases; unmatched bases: 7. CDR3 length equals 15 residues. The germline gives CDR1 PRHDT, CDR2 FYEKMQ (reference sequence). CDR3 sequence: CASSLVSGRGYEQFF. As DNA, the CDR3 is TGTGCCAGCAGCTTAGTCAGCGGGAGAGGGTATGAGCAGTTCTTC.

The chain uses TRBV7-8 and TRBJ2-7, with TRBD2 identical over 7 bases. The germline CDR1 and CDR2 sequences are SGHVS and FQNEAQ. The CDR3 covers 15 residues. The V gene end was trimmed by 8 bases and the J gene end by 1 base; junction bases not matched to a gene: 11. The CDR3 nucleotides read TGTGCCAGCCACCCATTTGGACTAGTTTCCTACGAGCAGTACTTC. This sequence encodes CASHPFGLVSYEQYF.

V and J are TRBV9 and TRBJ1-1, with unresolved D. The V gene lost 3 bases and the J gene lost 5 bases, with 20 bases spanning the gap. CDR3 length equals 16 residues. Germline CDR1 is SGDLS and CDR2 is YYNGEE. The CDR3 bases are TGTGCCAGCAGCGCCCCGTCAGGTACAAAAGGGACTGAAGCTTTCTTT. This codes for CASSAPSGTKGTEAFF.

This clone was counted between two and nine times. The V call is TRBV7-2, the J call TRBJ2-7; 11 nucleotides agree with TRBD1. Germline V lookup: CDR1 SGHTA, CDR2 FQGNSA. After removal of 4 bases from V and 3 bases from J, the junction contained 11 bases not matched to a gene. The CDR3 is made up of 17 amino acids. CDR3 sequence: CASSSSGRGTGGYEQYF. The CDR3 DNA reads as TGTGCCAGCAGCTCCTCCGGCCGCGGGACAGGGGGCTACGAGCAGTACTTC.

This clone was counted between two and nine times. This rearrangement joins TRBV30 to TRBJ2-7; unclear D gene. Germline lookup yields CDR1 GTSNPN and CDR2 SVGIG (reference sequence). CDR3 size: 12 residues. Trimming took 1 base from V and 0 from J, leaving 4 bases between them. For the CDR3, the DNA is TGTGCCTGGAGTGGGGGCTCCTACGAGCAGTACTTC. It yields the protein CAWSGGSYEQYF.

CDR3 coding DNA: TGTGCCAGCAGCCCGGGGGGGGAGGCTCAGCCCCAGCATTTT. Amino acid sequence: CASSPGGEAQPQHF. The chain combines TRBV28 with TRBJ1-5, with D possibly TRBD1 on 5 matching bases. V dropped 6 bases and J dropped 6 bases, with 15 bases sitting between them. The CDR3 totals 14 residues. Germline CDR1 is MDHEN and CDR2 is SYDVKM.

This sequence joins TRBV29-1 and TRBJ1-1; D is perhaps TRBD1 (5 bases). Germline CDR1 is SQVTM and CDR2 is ANQGSEA. Trimming took off 7 bases at V and 1 base at J, with 10 bases between the two ends. CDR3 size: 12 residues. The CDR3 region has the DNA TGCAGCGCAGGACAAACGAACACTGAAGCTTTCTTT. Translated: CSAGQTNTEAFF.

Concerning this clone: Other DNA sequences in this sample translate to the same CDR3. V is TRBV5-1 and J is TRBJ2-1; 7 bases are shared with TRBD2. The CDR3 runs 15 residues. V trimming: 0 bases; J trimming: 5 bases; junction bases outside the gene matches: 5. Germline-derived CDR1 and CDR2 are SGHRS and YFSETQ. CDR3 DNA sequence: TGCGCCAGCAGCTTGGCGGCTAGCGGCGACAATGAGCAGTTCTTC. Protein: CASSLAASGDNEQFF. The whole variable domain, filled in from reference TRBV5-1 and TRBJ2-1, reads KAGVTQTPRYLIKTRGQQVTLSCSPISGHRSVSWYQQTPGQGLQFLFEYFSETQRNKGNFPGRFSGRQFSNSRSEMNVSTLELGDSALYLCASSLAASGDNEQFFGPGTRLTVL.

This clone was found many times. V gene TRBV18 combines with J gene TRBJ2-4; a possible D gene is TRBD1 (5 bases). CDR1 KGHSH and CDR2 LQKENI come from the germline V gene. The CDR3 is 16 amino acids. Trimming shortened V by 4 bases and J by 0 bases, and 13 bases separated the two germline ends. Here the CDR3 DNA reads TGTGCCAGCTCACTGGCCAGGGTAGGAGCCAAAAACATTCAGTACTTC. This translates into CASSLARVGAKNIQYF.

This clone was seen many times. The identical CDR3 is also encoded by other nucleotide sequences in the sample. The rearrangement uses TRBV9 and TRBJ1-2, with a weak D call TRBD1 (5 bases). There are 16 residues in the CDR3. Germline lookup yields CDR1 SGDLS and CDR2 YYNGEE. V was trimmed by 2 bases and J by 5 bases, leaving 19 bases between them. CDR3 in DNA: TGTGCCAGCAGCGTCACCCCCACAAGGGACGATTATGGCTACACCTTC. Amino acids: CASSVTPTRDDYGYTF. Combining the CDR3 with reference TRBV9 and TRBJ1-2 gives the whole variable domain DSGVTQTPKHLITATGQRVTLRCSPRSGDLSVYWYQQSLDQGLQFLIQYYNGEERAKGNILERFSAQQFPDLHSELNLSSLELGDSALYFCASSVTPTRDDYGYTFGSGTRLTVV.

This clone occurred many times. This CDR3 is also generated by other DNA sequences in the sample. The chain is built from TRBV18 and TRBJ2-6; D unclear. With 0 bases removed from V and 0 bases from J, the gap between germline ends came to 0 bases. CDR3 length: 14 amino acids. The germline gives CDR1 KGHSH, CDR2 LQKENI. The CDR3 protein is CASSPPSGANVLTF. CDR3 nucleotides: TGTGCCAGCTCACCACCCTCTGGGGCCAACGTCCTGACTTTC.

For this clone: A read error may explain this, as a much larger clone is one base away. The CDR3 DNA is TGTGCCAGCAGCCCAGGACAGAACACTGAAGCTTTCTTT. Residues: CASSPGQNTEAFF. The chain employs TRBV11-2 and TRBJ1-1, with D perhaps matching TRBD1 (5 bases). The CDR3 is 13 amino acids. Trimming pared 5 bases from V and 1 base from J, leaving 8 bases between. Germline CDR1 reads SGHAT; CDR2 reads FQNNGV.

In the case of this clone: A much larger clone sits a single nucleotide away, making a read error possible. The same CDR3 is also encoded by other DNA sequences in this sample. The V and J genes are TRBV30 and TRBJ1-3; unclear D gene. From germline, CDR1 is GTSNPN and CDR2 SVGIG (reference sequence). The length of the CDR3 is 14 residues. CDR3 in DNA: TGTGCCTGGAGTTTGGTAGGAGTGGGAAATACCATATATTTT. It codes for CAWSLVGVGNTIYF.

The V call is TRBV29-1, the J call TRBJ2-5; 8 nucleotides agree with TRBD1. The CDR3 is 14 amino acids. CDR1 is SQVTM and CDR2 is ANQGSEA in the germline V gene. Trimming at V came to 6 bases and at J to 5 bases, leaving 11 bases not matched to a gene. The CDR3 DNA reads TGCAGCGTAACCGGGACAGGAACTCTGGAGACCCAGTACTTC. Protein sequence: CSVTGTGTLETQYF.

V gene TRBV7-9 combines with J gene TRBJ2-7, with D possibly being TRBD1 (5 bases). V was cut by 1 base and J by 0 bases, with 7 bases left in between. This CDR3 region has 14 residues. CDR1 SEHNR and CDR2 FQNEAQ come from the germline V gene (reference sequence). CDR3 sequence reads: CASSLDRNSYEQYF. In nucleotides, the CDR3 is TGTGCCAGCAGCTTAGACAGGAACTCCTACGAGCAGTACTTC.

The rearrangement joins TRBV7-2 to TRBJ2-5; D ambiguous. Trimming stripped 5 bases from V and 0 bases from J, with 7 bases between. The CDR3 totals 13 residues. Per germline, CDR1 SGHTA and CDR2 FQGNSA. CDR3 sequence reads: CASSRDYQETQYF. CDR3 coding DNA: TGTGCCAGCAGCCGTGACTACCAAGAGACCCAGTACTTC.

The rearrangement links TRBV27 to TRBJ2-7; 11 positions agree with TRBD2. With V trimmed by 5 bases and J by 0 bases, 3 bases remained unmatched. The CDR3 covers 15 residues. CDR1 is MNHEY and CDR2 is SMNVEV in the germline V gene (reference sequence). The DNA for the CDR3 is TGTGCCAGCAGTCCAGGACTAGCGGGCTCCTACGAGCAGTACTTC. It specifies CASSPGLAGSYEQYF.